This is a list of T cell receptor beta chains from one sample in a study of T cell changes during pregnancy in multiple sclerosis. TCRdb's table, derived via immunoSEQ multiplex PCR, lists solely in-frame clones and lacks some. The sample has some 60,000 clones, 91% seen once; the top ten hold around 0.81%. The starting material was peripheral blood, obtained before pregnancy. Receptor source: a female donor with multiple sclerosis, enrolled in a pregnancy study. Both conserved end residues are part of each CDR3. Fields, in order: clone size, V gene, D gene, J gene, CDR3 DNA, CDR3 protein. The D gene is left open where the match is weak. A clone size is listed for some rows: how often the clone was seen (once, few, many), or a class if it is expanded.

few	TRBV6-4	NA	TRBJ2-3	TGTGCCAGCAGTGAAGAGAAAGGGGCCACAGATACGCAGTATTTT	CASSEEKGATDTQYF
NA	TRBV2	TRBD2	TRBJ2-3	TGTGCCAGCAGTCCGGGACTAGCGGGGGGCGCAGATACGCAGTATTTT	CASSPGLAGGADTQYF
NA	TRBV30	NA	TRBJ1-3	TGTGCCTGGAGTTCGGACACCATATATTTT	CAWSSDTIYF
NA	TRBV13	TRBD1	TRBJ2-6	TGTGCCAGCAGGCGAGGACAGGGGCTATCTGGGGCCAACGTCCTGACTTTC	CASRRGQGLSGANVLTF
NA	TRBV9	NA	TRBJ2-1	TGTGCCAGCAGCGCCCAGGAGCGGGTACGGCGGAATGAGCAGTTCTTC	CASSAQERVRRNEQFF
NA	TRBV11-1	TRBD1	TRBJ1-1	TGTGCCAGCAGCCCGCAGGACAGGGGAGGGACTGAAGCTTTCTTT	CASSPQDRGGTEAFF
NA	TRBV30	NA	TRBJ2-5	TGTGCCTGGAGTGTTCAGGGGAGAGGAGAGACCCAGTACTTC	CAWSVQGRGETQYF
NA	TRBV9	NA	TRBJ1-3	TGTGCCAGCAGCGTAGAACGGGAACAGGGCTCTGGAAACACCATATATTTT	CASSVEREQGSGNTIYF
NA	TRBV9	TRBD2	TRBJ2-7	TGTGCCTGCCTTCTCCCGGGACTACTCGAGCAGTACTTC	CACLLPGLLEQYF
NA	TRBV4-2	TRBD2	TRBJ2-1	TGTGCCAGCAGCCATGATCTTAGCGGGGGGGTCCGTAATGAGCAGTTCTTC	CASSHDLSGGVRNEQFF
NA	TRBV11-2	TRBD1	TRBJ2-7	TGTGCCAGCAGCTTAGGGGGACAGGGGGCCTCGTTAGGTAGGGAGCAGTACTTC	CASSLGGQGASLGREQYF
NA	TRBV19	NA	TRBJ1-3	TGTGCCAGTAGTACTAACCGGGCCGTTCGGGGCTCTGGAAACACCATATATTTT	CASSTNRAVRGSGNTIYF
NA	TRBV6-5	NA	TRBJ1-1	TGTGCCAGCAGTTTCGACACGACACCGTGGAACACTGAAGCTTTCTTT	CASSFDTTPWNTEAFF
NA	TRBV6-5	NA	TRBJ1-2	TGTGCCAGCAGCCGAAGCAGCGGTTCCTATGGCTACACCTTC	CASSRSSGSYGYTF
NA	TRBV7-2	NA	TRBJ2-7	TGTGCCAGCAGCTATGTACCCGCGGAGTCCTACGAGCAGTACTTC	CASSYVPAESYEQYF
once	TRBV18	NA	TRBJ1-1	TGTGCCAGCTCACCGACAGCCATGAACACTGAAGCTTTCTTT	CASSPTAMNTEAFF
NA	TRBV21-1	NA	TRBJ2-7	TGTGCCAGCAGCAACCCCCATTGTGAGGGACAGGGGACCCCCTACGAGCAGTACTTC	CASSNPHCEGQGTPYEQYF
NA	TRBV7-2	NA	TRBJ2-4	TGTGCCAGCAGCCCCATCGGACTAACCATTCAGTACTTC	CASSPIGLTIQYF
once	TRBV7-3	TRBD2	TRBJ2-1	TGTGCCAGCAGCTTGGCGGGGGGTACCTACAATGAGCAGTTCTTC	CASSLAGGTYNEQFF
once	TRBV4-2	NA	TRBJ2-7	TGTGCCAGCAGCCAAGTTGGAGGCGGGGATCGAGTCTACGAGCAGTACTTC	CASSQVGGGDRVYEQYF
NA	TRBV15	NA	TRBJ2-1	TGTGCCACCAGCAGGGCTATACAGGATAATTACCACAATGAGCAGTTCTTC	CATSRAIQDNYHNEQFF
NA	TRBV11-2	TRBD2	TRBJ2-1	TGTGCCAGCAGGCCCGCGGGGGGATACAATGAGCAGTTCTTC	CASRPAGGYNEQFF
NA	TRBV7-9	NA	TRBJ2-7	TGTGCCAGCAGCCATGGGAACAGGGCAACCTACGAGCAGTACTTC	CASSHGNRATYEQYF
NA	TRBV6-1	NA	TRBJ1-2	TGTGCCAGCACTGAAAGGAGGTTGGCGGGCTATGGCTACACCTTC	CASTERRLAGYGYTF
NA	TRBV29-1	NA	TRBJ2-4	TGCAGCCCGGGCGGGCTAGCGAGAGGGAACATTCAGTACTTC	CSPGGLARGNIQYF
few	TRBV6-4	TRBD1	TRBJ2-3	TGTGCCAGCAGTGAAGGGACAGACACAGATACGCAGTATTTT	CASSEGTDTDTQYF
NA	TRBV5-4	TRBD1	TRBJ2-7	TGTGCCAGCAGCATCCAGGGACAGGGGGCATCCGAGCAGTACTTC	CASSIQGQGASEQYF
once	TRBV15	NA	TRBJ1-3	TGTGCCACCAGCAGAGAATCGATTGCAGGCCTCTCTGGAAACACCATATATTTT	CATSRESIAGLSGNTIYF
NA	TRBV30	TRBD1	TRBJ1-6	TGTGCCTGGAGGGACAGGGGGAGCTCCTATAATTCACCCCTCCACTTT	CAWRDRGSSYNSPLHF
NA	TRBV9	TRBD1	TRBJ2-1	TGTGCCAGCAGCGCCTCGGGGACAGGGGGAGATGAGCAGTTCTTC	CASSASGTGGDEQFF
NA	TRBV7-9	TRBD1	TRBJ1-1	TGTGCCAGCAGCTACCCCCCGGGACAGGGGAACACTGAAGCTTTCTTT	CASSYPPGQGNTEAFF
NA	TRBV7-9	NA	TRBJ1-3	TGTGCCAGCAACCCAGGGGAATACGGAAACACCATATATTTT	CASNPGEYGNTIYF
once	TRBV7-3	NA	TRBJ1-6	TGTGCCAGCAGCGATCAACCGGGAAGACCCCTCCACTTT	CASSDQPGRPLHF
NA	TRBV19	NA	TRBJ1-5	TGTGCCAGTAGTATTTGGCGGGGGGCAGGCTCTCAGCCCCAGCATTTT	CASSIWRGAGSQPQHF
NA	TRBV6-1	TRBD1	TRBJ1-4	TGTGCCAGCAGTGAAAGGCCCGCGGGGACAGGGAGAAATGAAAAACTGTTTTTT	CASSERPAGTGRNEKLFF
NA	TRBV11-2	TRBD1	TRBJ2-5	TGTGCCAGCAGCGCCAGACAGGGGGGTCCTCAAGAGACCCAGTACTTC	CASSARQGGPQETQYF
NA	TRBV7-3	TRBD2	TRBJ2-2	TGTGCCAGCAGCCTAGGACTAGCGGGGATCACCGGGGAGCTGTTTTTT	CASSLGLAGITGELFF
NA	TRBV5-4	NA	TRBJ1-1	TGTGCCAGCGGGGATGAGGGTCGTTTAACCGTACGCGAAGCTTTCTTT	CASGDEGRLTVREAFF
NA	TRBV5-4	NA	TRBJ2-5	TGTGCCAGCAGGGAGTTGGGGGCGGAGGAGACCCAGTACTTC	CASRELGAEETQYF
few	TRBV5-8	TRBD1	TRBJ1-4	TGTGCCAGCGATAGAGGGGGCGCACGGGAAAAACTGTTTTTT	CASDRGGAREKLFF
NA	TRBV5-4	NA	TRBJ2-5	TGTGCCAGCAGCCCACTCCAAGAGACCCAGTACTTC	CASSPLQETQYF
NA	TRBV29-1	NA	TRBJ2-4	TGCAGCGTTTCTCTACAAAACATTCAGTACTTC	CSVSLQNIQYF
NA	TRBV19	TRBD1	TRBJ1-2	TGTGCCAGTAGTATGGACAGGGGGGACTATGGCTACACCTTC	CASSMDRGDYGYTF
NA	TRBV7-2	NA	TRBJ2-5	TGTGCCAGCAGCTTAGAAACAGGAATAGAGACCCAGTACTTC	CASSLETGIETQYF
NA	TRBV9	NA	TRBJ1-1	TGTGCCAGCAGCGGCCCTCGGGATGAAGCTTTCTTT	CASSGPRDEAFF
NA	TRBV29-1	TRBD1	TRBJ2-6	TGCAGCGTTCGAAGGGGATCGACAGGGGGAAAAGCTGGGGCCAACGTCCTGACTTTC	CSVRRGSTGGKAGANVLTF
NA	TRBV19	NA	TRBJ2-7	TGTGCCAGTAGTATAATAGGGGGTCTCGACGAGCAGTACTTC	CASSIIGGLDEQYF
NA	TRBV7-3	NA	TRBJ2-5	TGTGCCAGCAGCAGCACCGGGCGGGTGAGCACCCAGTACTTC	CASSSTGRVSTQYF
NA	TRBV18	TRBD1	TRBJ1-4	TGTGCCAGCTCACCTGCCAGGGGGCGGTTTAAAAAACTGTTTTTT	CASSPARGRFKKLFF
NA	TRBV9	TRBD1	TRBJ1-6	TGTGCCAGCAGCGTTAGGAAGACAGGGGGCGGAAATTCACCCCTCCACTTT	CASSVRKTGGGNSPLHF
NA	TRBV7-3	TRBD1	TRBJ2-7	TGTGCCAGCAGCTCCGGGACAGTCTACGAGCAGTACTTC	CASSSGTVYEQYF
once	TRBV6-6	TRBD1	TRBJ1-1	TGTGCCAGCAGCTCCGGGACAGCGAACACTGAAGCTTTCTTT	CASSSGTANTEAFF
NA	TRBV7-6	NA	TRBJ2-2	TGTGCCAGCAGCCCTCGAACAATGGCCGGGGAGCTGTTTTTT	CASSPRTMAGELFF
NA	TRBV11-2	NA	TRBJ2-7	TGTGCCAGCAGCGCTACCGATTACGAGCAGTACTTC	CASSATDYEQYF